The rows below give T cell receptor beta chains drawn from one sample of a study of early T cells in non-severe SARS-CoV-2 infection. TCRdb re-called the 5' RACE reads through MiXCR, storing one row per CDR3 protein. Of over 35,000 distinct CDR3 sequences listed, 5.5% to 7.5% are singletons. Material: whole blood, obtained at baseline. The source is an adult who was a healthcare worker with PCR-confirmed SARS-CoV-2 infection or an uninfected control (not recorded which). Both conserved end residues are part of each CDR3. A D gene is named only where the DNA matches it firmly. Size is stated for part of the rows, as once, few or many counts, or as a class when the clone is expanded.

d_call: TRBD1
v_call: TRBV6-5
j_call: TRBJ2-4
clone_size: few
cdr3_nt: TGTGCCAGCAGCAGGGGGAAAAACATTCAGTACTTC
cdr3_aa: CASSRGKNIQYF

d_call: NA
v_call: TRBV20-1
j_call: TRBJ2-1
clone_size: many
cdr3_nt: TGCAGTGCTAGAGGGCCGGTTTACAATGAGCAGTTCTTC
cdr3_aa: CSARGPVYNEQFF

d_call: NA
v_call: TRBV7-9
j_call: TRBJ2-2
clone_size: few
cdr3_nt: TGTGCCAGCAGCTTACTCCCGAACAGGGATATGACCGGGGAGCTGTTTTTT
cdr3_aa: CASSLLPNRDMTGELFF

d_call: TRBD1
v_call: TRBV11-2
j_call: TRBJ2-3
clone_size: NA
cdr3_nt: TGTGCCAGCAGTCGAGGGACAGCTGGATTGGCGAGCACAGATACGCAGTATTTT
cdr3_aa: CASSRGTAGLASTDTQYF

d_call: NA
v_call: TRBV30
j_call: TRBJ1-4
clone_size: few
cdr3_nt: TGTGCCTGGAGTTTTAATGAAAAACTGTTTTTT
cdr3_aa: CAWSFNEKLFF

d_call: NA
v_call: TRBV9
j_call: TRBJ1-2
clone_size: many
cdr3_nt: TGTGCCAGCAGCGTAGGGTCGGGGGCTGGCGGCTACACCTTC
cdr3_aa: CASSVGSGAGGYTF

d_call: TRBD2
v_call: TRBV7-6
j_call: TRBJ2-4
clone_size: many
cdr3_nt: TGTGCCAGCAGCTTAGCGCTAGCGGGAATAGCCAAAAACATTCAGTACTTC
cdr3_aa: CASSLALAGIAKNIQYF

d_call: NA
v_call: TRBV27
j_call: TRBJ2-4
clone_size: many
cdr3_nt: TGTGCCAGCAGTTTAGACAGCGCCAAAAACATTCAGTACTTC
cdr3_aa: CASSLDSAKNIQYF

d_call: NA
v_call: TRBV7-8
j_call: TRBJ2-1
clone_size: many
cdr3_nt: TGTGCCAGCAGCCCCGAGTATGTCTCTGAGCAGTTCTTC
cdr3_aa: CASSPEYVSEQFF

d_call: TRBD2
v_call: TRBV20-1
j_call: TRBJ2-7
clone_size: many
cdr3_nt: TGCAGTGCCATTTTACTAGCGGGGGGATCCTACGAGCAGTACTTC
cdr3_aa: CSAILLAGGSYEQYF

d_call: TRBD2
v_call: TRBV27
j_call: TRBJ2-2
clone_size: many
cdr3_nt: TGTGCCAGCAGAGGGACTAGTCAACGAAGGGAGCTGTTTTTT
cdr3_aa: CASRGTSQRRELFF

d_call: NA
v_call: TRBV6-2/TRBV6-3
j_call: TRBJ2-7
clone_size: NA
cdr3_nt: TGTGCCAGCAGTAACAGGGTACCTACCTACGAGCAGTACTTC
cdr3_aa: CASSNRVPTYEQYF

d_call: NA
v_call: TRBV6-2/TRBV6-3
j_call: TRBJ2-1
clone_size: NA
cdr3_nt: TGTGCCAGCAGTGCGAGCAGGGGCGGTAGACTTAACAATGAGCAGTTCTTC
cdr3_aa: CASSASRGGRLNNEQFF

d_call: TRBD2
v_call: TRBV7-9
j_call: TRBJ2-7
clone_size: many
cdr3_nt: TGTGCCAGCAGCTTAACTAGCGGGAGCTACGAGCAGTACTTC
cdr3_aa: CASSLTSGSYEQYF

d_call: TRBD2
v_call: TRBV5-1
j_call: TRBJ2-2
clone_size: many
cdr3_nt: TGCGCCAGCAGCGGTCTAGCGGGGCCTTCGAACACCGGGGAGCTGTTTTTT
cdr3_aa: CASSGLAGPSNTGELFF

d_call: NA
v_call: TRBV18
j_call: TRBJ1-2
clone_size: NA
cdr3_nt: TGTGCCAGCTCCCCGGCATCGGCAGGGTCCATCGGAGGCTACACCTTC
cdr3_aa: CASSPASAGSIGGYTF

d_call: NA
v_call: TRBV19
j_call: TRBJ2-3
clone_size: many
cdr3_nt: TGTGCCAGTAGCCGGGCCCTACCCACAGATACGCAGTATTTT
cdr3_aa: CASSRALPTDTQYF

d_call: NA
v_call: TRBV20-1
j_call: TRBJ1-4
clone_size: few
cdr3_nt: TGCAGTGCTAGAGATCCCGCAGGGAACGAAAAACTGTTTTTT
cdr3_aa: CSARDPAGNEKLFF

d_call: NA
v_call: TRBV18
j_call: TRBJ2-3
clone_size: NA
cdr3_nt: TGTGCCAGCTCACCACCGTCTAGTAATACGCAGTATTTT
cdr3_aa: CASSPPSSNTQYF

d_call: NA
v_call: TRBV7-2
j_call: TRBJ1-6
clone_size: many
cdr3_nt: TGTGCCAGCAGTCGAGGGGGGGAAGAATCACCCCTCCACTTT
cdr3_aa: CASSRGGEESPLHF

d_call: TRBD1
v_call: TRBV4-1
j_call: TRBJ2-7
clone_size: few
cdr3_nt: TGCGCCAGCAGCCATCCGGGACAGGGCTACGAGCAGTACTTC
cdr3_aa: CASSHPGQGYEQYF

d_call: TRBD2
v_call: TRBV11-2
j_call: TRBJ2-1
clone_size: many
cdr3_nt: TGTGCCAGCAGCTTATGGGCGGGAGCTAACAATGAGCAGTTCTTC
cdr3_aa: CASSLWAGANNEQFF

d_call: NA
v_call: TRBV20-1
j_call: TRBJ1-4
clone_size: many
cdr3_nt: TGCAGTGCTAAGGAGGGGATGGCTAATGAAAAACTGTTTTTT
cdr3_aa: CSAKEGMANEKLFF

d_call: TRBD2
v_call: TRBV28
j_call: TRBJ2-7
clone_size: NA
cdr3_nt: TGTGCCATCAATCGCGGGAGGGCCAGGTACGAGCAGTACTTC
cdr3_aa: CAINRGRARYEQYF

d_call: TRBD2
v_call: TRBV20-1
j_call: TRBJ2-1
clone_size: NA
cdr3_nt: TGCAGTGCTAGGCCTCTAGCGGAAAGCTCCTACAATGAGCAGTTCTTC
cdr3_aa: CSARPLAESSYNEQFF

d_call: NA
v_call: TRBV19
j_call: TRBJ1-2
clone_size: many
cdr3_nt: TGTGCCAGCACAGCCGGGCCGGGAGACTATGGCTACACCTTC
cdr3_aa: CASTAGPGDYGYTF

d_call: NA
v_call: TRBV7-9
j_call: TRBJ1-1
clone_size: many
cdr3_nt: TGTGCCAGCAGCTTATACGAGAAAACTGAAGCTTTCTTT
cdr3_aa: CASSLYEKTEAFF

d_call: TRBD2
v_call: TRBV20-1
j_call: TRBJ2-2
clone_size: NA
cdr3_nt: TGCAGTGCTAGCGCTAGCGGGAGAATAACCGGGGAGCTGTTTTTT
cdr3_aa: CSASASGRITGELFF

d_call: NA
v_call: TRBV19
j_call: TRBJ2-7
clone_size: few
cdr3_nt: TGTGCCAGTAGTACCCTTCGGCCCGGCAGGGACCTTTCTTCCTACGAGCAGTACTTC
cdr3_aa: CASSTLRPGRDLSSYEQYF

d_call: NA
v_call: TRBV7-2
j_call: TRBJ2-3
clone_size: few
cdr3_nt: TGTGCACTGGAGGAGGAATTAACAGATACGCAGTATTTT
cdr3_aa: CALEEELTDTQYF

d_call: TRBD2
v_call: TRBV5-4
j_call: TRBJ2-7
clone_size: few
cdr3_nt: TGTGCCAGCAGCTTGGAGGGACTAGCGGGCCGAAAGCAGTACTTC
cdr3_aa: CASSLEGLAGRKQYF

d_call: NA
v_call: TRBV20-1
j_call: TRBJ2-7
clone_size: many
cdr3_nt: TGCAGTGCTAGAGATGCCCGAGATCACGAAGTCGGCTACGAGCAGTACTTC
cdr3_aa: CSARDARDHEVGYEQYF

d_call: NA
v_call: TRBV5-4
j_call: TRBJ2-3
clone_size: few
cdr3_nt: TGTGCCAGCAGCTTGCTTACAGAGGGCACAGATACGCAGTATTTT
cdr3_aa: CASSLLTEGTDTQYF

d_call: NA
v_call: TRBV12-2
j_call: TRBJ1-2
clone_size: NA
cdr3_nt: TGTGCAAGTCACTTAAGGCCAGCTGGTGACTATGGCTACACCTTC
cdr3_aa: CASHLRPAGDYGYTF

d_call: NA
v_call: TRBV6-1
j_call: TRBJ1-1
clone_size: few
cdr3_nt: TGTGCCAGCAGCGTCAGGGTTTATGAAGCTTTCTTT
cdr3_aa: CASSVRVYEAFF

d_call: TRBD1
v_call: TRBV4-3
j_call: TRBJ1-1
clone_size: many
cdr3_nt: TGCGCCAGCAGCCAAGGCTGGGCAGGGGGGGGAAACACTGAAGCTTTCTTT
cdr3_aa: CASSQGWAGGGNTEAFF

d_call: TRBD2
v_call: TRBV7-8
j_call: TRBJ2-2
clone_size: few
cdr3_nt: TGTGCCAGCAGCCCATTGACTAGCGGGGCTGCGAACACCGGGGAGCTGTTTTTT
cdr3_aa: CASSPLTSGAANTGELFF

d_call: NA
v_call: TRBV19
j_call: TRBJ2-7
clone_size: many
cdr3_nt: TGTGCCAGTAGCCCCTACCAACCTGCTGTCGTCTACGAGCAGTACTTC
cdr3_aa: CASSPYQPAVVYEQYF

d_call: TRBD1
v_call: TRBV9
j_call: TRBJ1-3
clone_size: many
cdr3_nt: TGTGCCAGCAGCCCAAGACAGGGGCCCTCTGGAAACACCATATATTTT
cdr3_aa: CASSPRQGPSGNTIYF

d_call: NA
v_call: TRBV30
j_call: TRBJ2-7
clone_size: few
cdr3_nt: TGTGCCTGGAGTGTAGGGTTGGCCCACGAGCAGTACTTC
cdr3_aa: CAWSVGLAHEQYF

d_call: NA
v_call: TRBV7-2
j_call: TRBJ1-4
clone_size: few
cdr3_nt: TGTGCCAGCAGCCCCCTTAGCACCGAAAAACTGTTTTTT
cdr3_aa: CASSPLSTEKLFF

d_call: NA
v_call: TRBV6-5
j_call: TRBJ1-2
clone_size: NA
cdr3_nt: TGTGCCAGCTCGACCGCCCTCTATGGCTACACCTTC
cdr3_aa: CASSTALYGYTF

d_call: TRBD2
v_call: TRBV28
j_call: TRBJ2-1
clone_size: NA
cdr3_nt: TGTGCCAGCAGTTACCCCCTTGGACTAGCGGCCTACAATGAGCAGTTCTTC
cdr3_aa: CASSYPLGLAAYNEQFF

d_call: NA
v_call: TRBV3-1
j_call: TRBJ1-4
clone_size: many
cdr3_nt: TGTGCCAGCAGCCAACCCGGTGGTAATGAAAAACTGTTTTTT
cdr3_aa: CASSQPGGNEKLFF

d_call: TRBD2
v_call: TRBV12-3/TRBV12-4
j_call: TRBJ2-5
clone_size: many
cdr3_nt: TGTGCCAGCAGTGAAACGGGGGGACAAGAGACCCAGTACTTC
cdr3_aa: CASSETGGQETQYF

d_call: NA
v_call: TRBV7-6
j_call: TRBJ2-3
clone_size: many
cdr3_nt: TGTGCCAGCAGCTTAGGCGGGGCCGACGATACGCAGTATTTT
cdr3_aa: CASSLGGADDTQYF

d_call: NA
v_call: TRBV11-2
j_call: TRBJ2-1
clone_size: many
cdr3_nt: TGTGCCAGCAGCTTGCACAATGAGCAGTTCTTC
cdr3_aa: CASSLHNEQFF

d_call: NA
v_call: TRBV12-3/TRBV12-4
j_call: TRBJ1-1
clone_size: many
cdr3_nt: TGTGCCAGCAGTCCCTTCCACAGGATGAACACTGAAGCTTTCTTT
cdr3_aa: CASSPFHRMNTEAFF

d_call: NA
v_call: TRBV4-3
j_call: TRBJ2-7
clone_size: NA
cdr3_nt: TGCGCCAGCAGCCAAGATCAGGACCTCGACGAGCAGTACTTC
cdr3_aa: CASSQDQDLDEQYF

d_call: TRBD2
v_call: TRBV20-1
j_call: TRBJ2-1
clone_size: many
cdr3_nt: TGCAGTGCTAGAGCGGGCGGGAGTGGGTCCTACAATGAGCAGTTCTTC
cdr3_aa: CSARAGGSGSYNEQFF

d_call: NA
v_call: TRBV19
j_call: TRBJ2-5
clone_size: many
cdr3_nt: TGTGCCAGTAGTATAGACTCAGTCTTCCAAAGCGACCAACAAGAGACCCAGTACTTC
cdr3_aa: CASSIDSVFQSDQQETQYF

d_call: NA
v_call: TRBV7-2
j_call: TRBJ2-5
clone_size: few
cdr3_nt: TGTGCCAGCAGCTTACAGGCGTACCAAGAGACCCAGTACTTC
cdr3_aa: CASSLQAYQETQYF

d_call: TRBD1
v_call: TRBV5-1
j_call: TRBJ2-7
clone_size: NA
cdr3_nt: TGCGCCAGCAGCTTGCGTGGGGACAGCCACTACGAGCAGTACTTC
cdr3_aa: CASSLRGDSHYEQYF

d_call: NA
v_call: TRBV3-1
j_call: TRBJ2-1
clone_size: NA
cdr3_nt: TGTGCCAGCAGCCTAGCCTCAGGTAACGGTGAGCAGTTCTTC
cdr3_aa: CASSLASGNGEQFF

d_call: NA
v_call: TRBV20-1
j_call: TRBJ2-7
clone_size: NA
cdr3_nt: TGCAGTGCTAGAGGGGGGGCCGGCGAGCAGTACTTC
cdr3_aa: CSARGGAGEQYF

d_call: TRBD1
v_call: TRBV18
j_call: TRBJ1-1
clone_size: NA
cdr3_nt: TGTGCCAGCTCACCAGTTCGACAGGGGGCCGCTGAAGCTTTCTTT
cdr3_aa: CASSPVRQGAAEAFF

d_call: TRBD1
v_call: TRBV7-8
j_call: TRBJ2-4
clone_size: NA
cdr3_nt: TGTGCCAGCAGCTTAGCGGACAGGATTCAGTACTTC
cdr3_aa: CASSLADRIQYF